The clone carrying this TCR beta chain was recorded only once. The target antigen is unknown. CDR1 is WSHSY and CDR2 is SAAADI in the germline V gene. V shed 6 bases, J shed 6 bases, and the junction held 8 bases outside the gene matches. The CDR3 loop spans 15 amino acids. This entry belongs to a study of PD-1 blockade in classical Hodgkin lymphoma. Every patient was affected by relapse after autologous stem cell transplantation, while exposure to brentuximab vedotin was not uniform. Patients had relapsed/refractory classical Hodgkin lymphoma with complete response, partial response or progressive disease as best response. Study-wide points: TCR diversity rose significantly by C4D1 in CD4+ but not CD8+ cells. Diversity similar to that of newly diagnosed patients was seen at baseline in complete responders.

Assay used: immunoSEQ multiplex PCR; TCRdb lists only in-frame clones, some missing. The table lists approximately 98,000 clones, nearly 90% of them singletons. V and J are TRBV10-2 and TRBJ2-1; 10 bases fit TRBD2. This TCR was recovered from a human donor with classical Hodgkin lymphoma. The source material was peripheral blood mononuclear cells (PBMCs), sampled before the second cycle of nivolumab. CDR3 residues: CASSVGLADLNEQFF. DNA of the CDR3: TGCGCCAGCAGCGTCGGACTAGCGGACCTCAATGAGCAGTTCTTC.